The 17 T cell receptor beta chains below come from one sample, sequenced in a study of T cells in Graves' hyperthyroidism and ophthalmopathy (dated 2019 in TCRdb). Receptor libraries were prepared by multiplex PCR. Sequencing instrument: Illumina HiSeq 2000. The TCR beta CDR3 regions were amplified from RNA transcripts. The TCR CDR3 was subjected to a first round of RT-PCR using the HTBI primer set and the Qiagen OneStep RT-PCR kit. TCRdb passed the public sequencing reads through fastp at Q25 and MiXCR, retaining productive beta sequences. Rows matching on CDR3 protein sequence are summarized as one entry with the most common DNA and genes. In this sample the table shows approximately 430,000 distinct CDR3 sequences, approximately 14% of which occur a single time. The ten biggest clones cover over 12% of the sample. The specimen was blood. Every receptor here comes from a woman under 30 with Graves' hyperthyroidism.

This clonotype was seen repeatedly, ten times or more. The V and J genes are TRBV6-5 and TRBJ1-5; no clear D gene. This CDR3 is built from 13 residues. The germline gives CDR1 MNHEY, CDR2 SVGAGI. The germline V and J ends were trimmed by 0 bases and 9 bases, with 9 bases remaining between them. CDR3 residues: CASSYSRGSPQHF. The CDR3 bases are TGTGCCAGCAGTTACTCGCGAGGATCGCCCCAGCATTTT.

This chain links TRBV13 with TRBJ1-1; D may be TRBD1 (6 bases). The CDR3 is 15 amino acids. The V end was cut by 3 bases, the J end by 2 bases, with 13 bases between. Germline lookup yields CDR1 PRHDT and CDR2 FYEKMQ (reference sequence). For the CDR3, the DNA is TGTGCCAGCAGCTTCCCCGGGACAACTAACACTGAAGCTTTCTTT. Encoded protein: CASSFPGTTNTEAFF.

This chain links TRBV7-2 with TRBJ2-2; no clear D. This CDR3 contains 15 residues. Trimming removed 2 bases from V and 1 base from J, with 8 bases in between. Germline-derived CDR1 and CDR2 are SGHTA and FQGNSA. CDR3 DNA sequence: TGTGCCAGCAGCTTATCTTGGAAGAACACCGGGGAGCTGTTTTTT. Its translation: CASSLSWKNTGELFF.

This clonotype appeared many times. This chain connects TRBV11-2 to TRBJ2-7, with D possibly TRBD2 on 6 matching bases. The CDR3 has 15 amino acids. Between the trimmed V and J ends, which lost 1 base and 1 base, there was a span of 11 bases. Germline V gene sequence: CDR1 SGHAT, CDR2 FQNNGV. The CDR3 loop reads CASSLARDESYEQYF. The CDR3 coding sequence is TGTGCCAGCAGCTTAGCGCGGGACGAGTCCTACGAGCAGTACTTC.

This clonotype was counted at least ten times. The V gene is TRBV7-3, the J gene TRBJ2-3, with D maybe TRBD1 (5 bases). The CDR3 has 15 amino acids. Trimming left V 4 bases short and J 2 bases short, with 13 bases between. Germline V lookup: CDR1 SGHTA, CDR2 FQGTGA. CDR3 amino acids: CASSSAGWVTDTQYF. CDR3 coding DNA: TGTGCCAGCAGCTCGGCAGGGTGGGTCACAGATACGCAGTATTTT.

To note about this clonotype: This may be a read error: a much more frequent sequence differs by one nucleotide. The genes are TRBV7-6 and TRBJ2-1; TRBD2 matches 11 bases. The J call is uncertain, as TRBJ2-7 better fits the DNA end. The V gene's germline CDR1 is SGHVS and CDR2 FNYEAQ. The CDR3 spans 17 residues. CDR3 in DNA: TGTGCCAGCAGCTTAGTAGCGGGAGGGCCGGACTACAATGAGCAGTACTTC. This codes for CASSLVAGGPDYNEQYF.

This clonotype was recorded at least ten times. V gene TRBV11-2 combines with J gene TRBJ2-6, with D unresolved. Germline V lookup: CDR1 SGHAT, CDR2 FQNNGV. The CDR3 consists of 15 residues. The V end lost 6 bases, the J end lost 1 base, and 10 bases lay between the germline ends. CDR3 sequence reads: CASRRGGSGANVLTF. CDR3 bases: TGTGCCAGCAGACGAGGCGGATCTGGGGCCAACGTCCTGACTTTC.

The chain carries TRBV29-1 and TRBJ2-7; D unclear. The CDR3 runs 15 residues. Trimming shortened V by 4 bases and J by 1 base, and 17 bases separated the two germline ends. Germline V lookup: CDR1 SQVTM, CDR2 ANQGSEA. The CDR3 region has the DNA TGCAGCGTTGGAGAAACGGATAGTCCTTCCTACGAGCAGTACTTC. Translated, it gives CSVGETDSPSYEQYF.

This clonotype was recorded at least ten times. This chain's CDR3 is CASSLGYTEAFF. For the CDR3, the DNA is TGTGCCAGCAGTCTCGGGTACACTGAAGCTTTCTTT. The rearrangement uses TRBV2 and TRBJ1-1; D remains ambiguous. Germline CDR1 is SNHLY and CDR2 is FYNNEI. Trimming shortened V by 5 bases and J by 3 bases, and 7 bases separated the two germline ends. CDR3 length equals 12 residues.

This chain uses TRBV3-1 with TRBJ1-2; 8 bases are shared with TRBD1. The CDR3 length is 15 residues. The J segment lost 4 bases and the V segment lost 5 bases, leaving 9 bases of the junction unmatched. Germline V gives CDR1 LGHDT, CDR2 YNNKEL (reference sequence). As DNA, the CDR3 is TGTGCCAGCAGCTTACCCGGACAGGGAGGCTATGGCTACACCTTC. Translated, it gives CASSLPGQGGYGYTF. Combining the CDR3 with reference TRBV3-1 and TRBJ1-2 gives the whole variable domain DTAVSQTPKYLVTQMGNDKSIKCEQNLGHDTMYWYKQDSKKFLKIMFSYNNKELIINETVPNRFSPKSPDKAHLNLHINSLELGDSAVYFCASSLPGQGGYGYTFGSGTRLTVV.

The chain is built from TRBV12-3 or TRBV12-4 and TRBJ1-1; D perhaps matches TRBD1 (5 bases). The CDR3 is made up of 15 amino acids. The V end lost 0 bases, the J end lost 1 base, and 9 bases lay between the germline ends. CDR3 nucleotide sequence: TGTGCCAGCAGTTTAGCCGGGACGAAGAACACTGAAGCTTTCTTT. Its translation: CASSLAGTKNTEAFF.

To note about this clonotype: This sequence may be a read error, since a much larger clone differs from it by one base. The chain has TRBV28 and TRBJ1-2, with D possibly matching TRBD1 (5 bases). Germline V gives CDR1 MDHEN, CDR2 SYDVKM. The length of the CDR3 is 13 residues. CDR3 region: CAGRSTEHYGYTF. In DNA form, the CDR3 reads TGTGCCGGCAGGTCGACAGAGCACTATGGCTACACCTTC.

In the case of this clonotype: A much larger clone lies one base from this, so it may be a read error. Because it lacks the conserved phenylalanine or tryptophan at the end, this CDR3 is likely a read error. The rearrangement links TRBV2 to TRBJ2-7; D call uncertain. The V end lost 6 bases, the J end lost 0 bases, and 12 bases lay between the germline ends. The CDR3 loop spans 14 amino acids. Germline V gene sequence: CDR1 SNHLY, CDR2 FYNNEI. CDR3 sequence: CASSGRKSSYEQYL. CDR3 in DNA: TGTGCCAGCAGCGGACGGAAAAGCTCCTACGAGCAGTACCTC.

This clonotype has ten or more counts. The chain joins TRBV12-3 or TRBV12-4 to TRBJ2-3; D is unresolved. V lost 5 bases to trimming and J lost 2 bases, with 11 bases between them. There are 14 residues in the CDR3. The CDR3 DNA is TGTGCCAGCAGTCCCTCCATTTACACAGATACGCAGTATTTT. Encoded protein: CASSPSIYTDTQYF.

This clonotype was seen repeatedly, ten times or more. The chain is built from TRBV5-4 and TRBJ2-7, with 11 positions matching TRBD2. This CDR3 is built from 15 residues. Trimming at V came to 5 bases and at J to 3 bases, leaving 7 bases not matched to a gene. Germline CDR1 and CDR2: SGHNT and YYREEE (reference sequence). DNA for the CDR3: TGTGCCAGCAGACCGGGGACTAGCGGCAACTACGAGCAGTACTTC. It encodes CASRPGTSGNYEQYF.

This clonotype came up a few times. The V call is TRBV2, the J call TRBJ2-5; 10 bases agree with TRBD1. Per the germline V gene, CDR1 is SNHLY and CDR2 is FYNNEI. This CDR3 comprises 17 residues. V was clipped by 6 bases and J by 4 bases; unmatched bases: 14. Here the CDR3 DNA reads TGTGCCAGCAGCCACTATTTGGGACAGGGGTCGAGAGAGACCCAGTACTTC. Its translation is CASSHYLGQGSRETQYF.

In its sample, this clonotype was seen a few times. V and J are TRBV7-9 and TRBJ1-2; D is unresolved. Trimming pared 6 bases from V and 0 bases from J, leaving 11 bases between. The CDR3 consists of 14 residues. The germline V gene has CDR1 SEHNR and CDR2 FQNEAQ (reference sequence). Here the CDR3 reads CASSPGHPNYGYTF. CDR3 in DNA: TGTGCCAGCAGTCCGGGCCATCCTAACTATGGCTACACCTTC.